These T cell receptor beta chains were read from a single sample in a study of T cell changes during pregnancy in multiple sclerosis. Only in-frame clones appear in the TCRdb table, and some are missing; sequencing was by immunoSEQ multiplex PCR. The sample has roughly 56,000 clones, approximately 91% seen once; the top ten hold over 1.5%. Sequencing used peripheral blood, obtained in the first trimester of pregnancy. The origin of the receptors is a female donor with multiple sclerosis, enrolled in a pregnancy study. Each CDR3 is given with its conserved first and last residue. The D gene is left open where the match is weak. The size entry is marked missing in some rows and otherwise reads once, few, many or a size class.

NA	TRBJ1-2	TRBD1	TRBV28	CASSPGDRGVDGYTF	TGTGCCAGCAGTCCGGGGGACAGAGGGGTGGATGGCTACACCTTC
NA	TRBJ2-1	NA	TRBV27	CASSLFGPYNEQFF	TGTGCCAGCAGTTTGTTTGGGCCCTACAATGAGCAGTTCTTC
NA	TRBJ2-1	TRBD2	TRBV7-9	CASSLASSSGGYNEQFF	TGTGCCAGCAGCTTAGCGAGTTCTAGCGGGGGCTACAATGAGCAGTTCTTC
NA	TRBJ2-1	NA	TRBV28	CASSLSSPSSYNEQFF	TGTGCCAGCAGTTTATCATCTCCTAGCTCCTACAATGAGCAGTTCTTC
NA	TRBJ2-7	NA	TRBV29-1	CSVEREGETYEQYF	TGCAGCGTTGAACGCGAGGGGGAGACCTACGAGCAGTACTTC
NA	TRBJ2-2	NA	TRBV21-1	CASSKRTGNTGELFF	TGTGCCAGCAGCAAGAGGACAGGGAACACCGGGGAGCTGTTTTTT
NA	TRBJ2-2	TRBD1	TRBV6-5	CATAAGQGAGELFF	TGTGCCACCGCCGCTGGACAGGGGGCCGGGGAGCTGTTTTTT
NA	TRBJ1-1	NA	TRBV7-2	CASSLSQNTEAFF	TGTGCCAGCAGCTTGAGTCAGAACACTGAAGCTTTCTTT
NA	TRBJ2-7	TRBD1	TRBV5-1	CASSSPGQGYEQYF	TGCGCCAGCAGCTCTCCGGGACAGGGGTACGAGCAGTACTTC
NA	TRBJ2-1	TRBD1	TRBV7-3	CASSLNRDRGFNEQFF	TGTGCCAGCAGCTTAAACCGGGACAGGGGCTTCAATGAGCAGTTCTTC
NA	TRBJ1-2	NA	TRBV10-3	CAISESKGGRVGSNYGYTF	TGTGCCATCAGTGAGTCGAAAGGCGGCAGGGTAGGATCTAACTATGGCTACACCTTC
NA	TRBJ2-1	TRBD2	TRBV5-1	CASRTSGSRSNEQFF	TGCGCCAGCCGGACTAGCGGGAGCCGCAGCAATGAGCAGTTCTTC
many	TRBJ2-7	NA	TRBV28	CASRAQGGLSYEQYF	TGTGCCAGCAGGGCCCAGGGGGGACTCTCCTACGAGCAGTACTTC
NA	TRBJ1-2	TRBD1	TRBV4-2	CASSSGTGGIYGYTF	TGTGCCAGCAGTTCCGGGACAGGGGGTATCTATGGCTACACCTTC
few	TRBJ1-2	TRBD1	TRBV25-1	CAAGGRHGYTF	TGTGCCGCAGGGGGCCGCCATGGCTACACCTTC
few	TRBJ2-7	NA	TRBV4-2	CASSQASGLHEQYF	TGTGCCAGCAGCCAAGCTTCCGGTCTACACGAGCAGTACTTC
once	TRBJ1-2	NA	TRBV19	CASTRQSNYGYTF	TGTGCCAGTACTCGACAGAGTAACTATGGCTACACCTTC
once	TRBJ1-2	TRBD1	TRBV9	CASSATGLRGYTF	TGTGCCAGCAGCGCGACAGGGCTTCGTGGCTACACCTTC
NA	TRBJ2-3	NA	TRBV4-2	CASSQVVPGSTDTQYF	TGTGCCAGCAGCCAAGTTGTTCCCGGGAGCACAGATACGCAGTATTTT
few	TRBJ1-5	NA	TRBV21-1	CASSKGALEGNQPQHF	TGTGCCAGCAGCAAAGGGGCATTGGAGGGCAATCAGCCCCAGCATTTT
NA	TRBJ2-5	NA	TRBV27	CASSLSYSSETQYF	TGTGCCAGCAGTTTATCTTACAGTTCAGAGACCCAGTACTTC
NA	TRBJ2-7	NA	TRBV28	CASSGDDPSYEQYF	TGTGCCAGCAGTGGAGACGACCCCTCCTACGAGCAGTACTTC
NA	TRBJ2-1	TRBD2	TRBV5-4	CASSTGGSGTPYNEQFF	TGTGCCAGCAGCACGGGGGGTAGCGGGACCCCTTACAATGAGCAGTTCTTC
NA	TRBJ1-1	NA	TRBV5-1	CASSERGGLDAEAFF	TGCGCCAGCAGCGAGCGGGGAGGGCTAGACGCTGAAGCTTTCTTT
NA	TRBJ2-1	TRBD2	TRBV30	CAWSVLAGVNNEQFF	TGTGCCTGGAGTGTACTTGCGGGAGTGAACAATGAGCAGTTCTTC
NA	TRBJ2-1	TRBD2	TRBV4-2	CASSATGTSGRGNEQFF	TGTGCCAGCAGCGCAACGGGTACTAGCGGGAGAGGGAATGAGCAGTTCTTC
NA	TRBJ2-1	NA	TRBV6-1	CASKLQGFNEQFF	TGTGCCAGCAAACTCCAGGGATTCAATGAGCAGTTCTTC
once	TRBJ1-1	NA	TRBV2	CASSGTRDTEAFF	TGTGCCAGCAGTGGCACGAGGGACACTGAAGCTTTCTTT
NA	TRBJ2-3	TRBD2	TRBV28	CASSTSADTQYF	TGTGCCAGCAGTACTAGCGCAGATACGCAGTATTTT
NA	TRBJ1-3	NA	TRBV7-9	CASSRRDWLLSGNTIYF	TGTGCCAGCAGCCGGCGGGATTGGCTACTCTCTGGAAACACCATATATTTT
NA	TRBJ2-3	TRBD2	TRBV9	CASSVGVSGIVSTDTQYF	TGTGCCAGCAGCGTAGGGGTTAGCGGGATCGTTAGCACAGATACGCAGTATTTT
NA	TRBJ2-7	TRBD1	TRBV11-1	CASSPGTDYEQYF	TGTGCCAGCAGCCCAGGGACAGACTACGAGCAGTACTTC
NA	TRBJ1-5	NA	TRBV6-1	CASSLPGLGNQPQHF	TGTGCCAGCAGTTTACCAGGGCTGGGCAATCAGCCCCAGCATTTT
once	TRBJ2-3	TRBD1	TRBV6-4	CASSRQGGTDTQYF	TGTGCCAGCAGCCGACAGGGAGGCACAGATACGCAGTATTTT
once	TRBJ1-4	TRBD1	TRBV6-5	CASSSTGAATNEKLFF	TGTGCCAGCAGTTCGACAGGGGCTGCAACTAATGAAAAACTGTTTTTT
NA	TRBJ2-3	NA	TRBV30	CAWKAADTQYF	TGTGCCTGGAAGGCGGCAGATACGCAGTATTTT